The T cell receptor beta chain under discussion was sequenced for a study of blood T cell repertoires in COVID-19. V was pared by 2 bases and J by 4 bases, with 14 bases between. Germline V gene data show CDR1 as SNHLY and CDR2 as FYNNEI. This CDR3 is built from 15 residues. Authors' analysis steps: The assay estimated nucleated cells by amplifying reference gene primers. Generated by immunoSEQ multiplex PCR, the TCRdb table keeps only in-frame clones and is missing some. The V and J calls and the clone size are those of that table, but D and trimming were determined from the DNA. The sample consists of under 200,000 clones, roughly 85% of them appearing once.

The sequencing sample was made of peripheral blood. The clonotype originates from a man aged 60 to 75 with active or convalescent COVID-19. The V gene is TRBV2, the J gene TRBJ1-2; D possibly corresponds to TRBD1 (6 bases). CDR3 bases: TGTGCCAGCAGTGAAAGGGTGCAGGGGTCCTATGGCTACACCTTC. As protein: CASSERVQGSYGYTF.